This T cell receptor beta chain comes out of a study of graft-versus-host responses after intestinal transplantation. Study in general: Induction with anti-thymocyte globulin, then tacrolimus and steroids for roughly 3 years, was given to all recipients.

The V gene end was trimmed by 8 bases and the J gene end by 0 bases; junction bases not matched to a gene: 5. The CDR3 is 15 residues long. Germline values: CDR1 LNHNV, CDR2 YYDKDF (reference sequence). This table comes from immunoSEQ multiplex PCR, and its TCRdb copy is limited to in-frame clones, with some not included. The table includes 9,600 or so clones, roughly 96% detected once. Sequenced here: bone marrow, sampled 521 days after intestinal transplantation. The V and J genes are TRBV15 and TRBJ2-2, with TRBD2 identical over 8 bases. The TCR was taken from a human patient who received an intestinal transplant, so some T cells may come from the graft donor. CDR3 coding DNA: TGTGCCACCGGGGGAGCGGGGGCGAACACCGGGGAGCTGTTTTTT. The encoded protein is CATGGAGANTGELFF. Full variable domain (rest looked up from reference TRBV15 and TRBJ2-2): DAMVIQNPRYQVTQFGKPVTLSCSQTLNHNVMYWYQQKSSQAPKLLFHYYDKDFNNEADTPDNFQSRRPNTSFCFLDIRSPGLGDTAMYLCATGGAGANTGELFFGEGSRLTVL.